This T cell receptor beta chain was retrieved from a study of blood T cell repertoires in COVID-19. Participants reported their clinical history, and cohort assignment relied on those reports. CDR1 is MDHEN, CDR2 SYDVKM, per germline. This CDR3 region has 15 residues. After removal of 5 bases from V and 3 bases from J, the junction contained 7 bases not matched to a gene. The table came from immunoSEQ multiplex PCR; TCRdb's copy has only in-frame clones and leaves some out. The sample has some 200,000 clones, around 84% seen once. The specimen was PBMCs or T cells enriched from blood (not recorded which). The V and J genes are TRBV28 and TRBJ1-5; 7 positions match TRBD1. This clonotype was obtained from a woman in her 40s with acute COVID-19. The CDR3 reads CASSPATGHNQPQHF. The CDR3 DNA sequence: TGTGCCAGCAGTCCTGCGACAGGGCACAATCAGCCCCAGCATTTT.